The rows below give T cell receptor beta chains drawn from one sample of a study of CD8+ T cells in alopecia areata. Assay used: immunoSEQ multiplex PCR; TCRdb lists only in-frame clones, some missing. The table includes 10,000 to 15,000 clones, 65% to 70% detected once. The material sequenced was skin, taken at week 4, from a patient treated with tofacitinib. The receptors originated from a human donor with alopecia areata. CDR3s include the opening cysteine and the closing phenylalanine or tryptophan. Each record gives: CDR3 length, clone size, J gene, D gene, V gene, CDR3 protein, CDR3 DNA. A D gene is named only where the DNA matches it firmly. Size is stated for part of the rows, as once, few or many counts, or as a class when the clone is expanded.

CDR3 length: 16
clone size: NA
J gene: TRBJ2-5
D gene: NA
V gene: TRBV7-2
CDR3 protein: CASSLGGTVKRETQYF
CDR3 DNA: TGTGCCAGCAGCTTAGGAGGAACAGTCAAGAGGGAGACCCAGTACTTC

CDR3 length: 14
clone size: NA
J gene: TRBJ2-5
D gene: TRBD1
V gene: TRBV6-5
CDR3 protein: CASSSNTGGETQYF
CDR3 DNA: TGTGCCAGCAGTAGTAACACAGGGGGCGAGACCCAGTACTTC

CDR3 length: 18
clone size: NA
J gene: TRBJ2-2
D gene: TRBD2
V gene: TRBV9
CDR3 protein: CASSVGAGGTTNTGELFF
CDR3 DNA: TGTGCCAGCAGCGTAGGCGCGGGGGGAACCACGAACACCGGGGAGCTGTTTTTT

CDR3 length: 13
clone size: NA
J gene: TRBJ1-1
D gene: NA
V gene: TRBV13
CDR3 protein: CASSDTVNTEAFF
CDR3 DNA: TGTGCCAGCAGCGATACAGTGAACACTGAAGCTTTCTTT

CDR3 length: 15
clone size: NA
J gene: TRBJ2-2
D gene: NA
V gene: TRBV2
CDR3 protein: CASSRDSTNTGELFF
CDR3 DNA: TGTGCCAGCAGTAGGGACTCCACTAACACCGGGGAGCTGTTTTTT

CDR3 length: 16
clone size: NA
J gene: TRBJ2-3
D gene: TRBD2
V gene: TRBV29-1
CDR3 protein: CSVEVGSGGWTDTQYF
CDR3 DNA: TGCAGCGTTGAAGTCGGTAGCGGGGGTTGGACAGATACGCAGTATTTT

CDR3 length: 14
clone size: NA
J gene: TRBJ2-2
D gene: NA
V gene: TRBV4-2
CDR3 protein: CASSQVGLSGELFF
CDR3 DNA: TGTGCCAGCAGCCAAGTGGGTCTATCCGGGGAGCTGTTTTTT

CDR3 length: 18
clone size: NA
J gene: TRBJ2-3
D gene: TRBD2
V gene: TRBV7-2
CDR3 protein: CASSLVWRLAGGTDTQYF
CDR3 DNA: TGTGCCAGCAGCTTAGTATGGCGACTAGCGGGGGGCACAGATACGCAGTATTTT

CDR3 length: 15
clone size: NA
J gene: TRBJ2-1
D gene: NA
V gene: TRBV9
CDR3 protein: CASSVDYAPYNEQFF
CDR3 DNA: TGTGCCAGCAGCGTAGACTACGCACCTTACAATGAGCAGTTCTTC

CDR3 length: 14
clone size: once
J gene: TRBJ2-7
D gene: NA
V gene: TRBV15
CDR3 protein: CATSRDGWSYEQYF
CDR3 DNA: TGTGCCACCAGCAGAGATGGCTGGTCCTACGAGCAGTACTTC

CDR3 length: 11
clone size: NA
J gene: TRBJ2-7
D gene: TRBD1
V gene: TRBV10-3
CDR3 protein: CALGTGEEQYF
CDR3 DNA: TGTGCCCTCGGGACAGGGGAGGAGCAGTACTTC

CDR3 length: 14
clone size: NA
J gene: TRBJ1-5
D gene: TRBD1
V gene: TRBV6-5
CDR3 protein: CASSPGGGNQPQHF
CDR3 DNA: TGTGCCAGCAGTCCAGGGGGTGGCAATCAGCCCCAGCATTTT

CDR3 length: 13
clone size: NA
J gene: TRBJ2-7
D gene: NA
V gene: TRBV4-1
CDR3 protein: CASSQGVLVEQYF
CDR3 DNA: TGCGCCAGCAGCCAAGGGGTCTTGGTCGAGCAGTACTTC

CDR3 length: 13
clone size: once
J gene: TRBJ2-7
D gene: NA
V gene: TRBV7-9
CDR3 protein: CASSLESYYEQYF
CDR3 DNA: TGTGCCAGCAGCTTGGAGTCCTACTACGAGCAGTACTTC

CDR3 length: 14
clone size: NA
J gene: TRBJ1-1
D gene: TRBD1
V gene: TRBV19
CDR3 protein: CASSIGQGAIYAFF
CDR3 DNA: TGTGCCAGTAGTATCGGGCAGGGGGCGATTTATGCTTTCTTT